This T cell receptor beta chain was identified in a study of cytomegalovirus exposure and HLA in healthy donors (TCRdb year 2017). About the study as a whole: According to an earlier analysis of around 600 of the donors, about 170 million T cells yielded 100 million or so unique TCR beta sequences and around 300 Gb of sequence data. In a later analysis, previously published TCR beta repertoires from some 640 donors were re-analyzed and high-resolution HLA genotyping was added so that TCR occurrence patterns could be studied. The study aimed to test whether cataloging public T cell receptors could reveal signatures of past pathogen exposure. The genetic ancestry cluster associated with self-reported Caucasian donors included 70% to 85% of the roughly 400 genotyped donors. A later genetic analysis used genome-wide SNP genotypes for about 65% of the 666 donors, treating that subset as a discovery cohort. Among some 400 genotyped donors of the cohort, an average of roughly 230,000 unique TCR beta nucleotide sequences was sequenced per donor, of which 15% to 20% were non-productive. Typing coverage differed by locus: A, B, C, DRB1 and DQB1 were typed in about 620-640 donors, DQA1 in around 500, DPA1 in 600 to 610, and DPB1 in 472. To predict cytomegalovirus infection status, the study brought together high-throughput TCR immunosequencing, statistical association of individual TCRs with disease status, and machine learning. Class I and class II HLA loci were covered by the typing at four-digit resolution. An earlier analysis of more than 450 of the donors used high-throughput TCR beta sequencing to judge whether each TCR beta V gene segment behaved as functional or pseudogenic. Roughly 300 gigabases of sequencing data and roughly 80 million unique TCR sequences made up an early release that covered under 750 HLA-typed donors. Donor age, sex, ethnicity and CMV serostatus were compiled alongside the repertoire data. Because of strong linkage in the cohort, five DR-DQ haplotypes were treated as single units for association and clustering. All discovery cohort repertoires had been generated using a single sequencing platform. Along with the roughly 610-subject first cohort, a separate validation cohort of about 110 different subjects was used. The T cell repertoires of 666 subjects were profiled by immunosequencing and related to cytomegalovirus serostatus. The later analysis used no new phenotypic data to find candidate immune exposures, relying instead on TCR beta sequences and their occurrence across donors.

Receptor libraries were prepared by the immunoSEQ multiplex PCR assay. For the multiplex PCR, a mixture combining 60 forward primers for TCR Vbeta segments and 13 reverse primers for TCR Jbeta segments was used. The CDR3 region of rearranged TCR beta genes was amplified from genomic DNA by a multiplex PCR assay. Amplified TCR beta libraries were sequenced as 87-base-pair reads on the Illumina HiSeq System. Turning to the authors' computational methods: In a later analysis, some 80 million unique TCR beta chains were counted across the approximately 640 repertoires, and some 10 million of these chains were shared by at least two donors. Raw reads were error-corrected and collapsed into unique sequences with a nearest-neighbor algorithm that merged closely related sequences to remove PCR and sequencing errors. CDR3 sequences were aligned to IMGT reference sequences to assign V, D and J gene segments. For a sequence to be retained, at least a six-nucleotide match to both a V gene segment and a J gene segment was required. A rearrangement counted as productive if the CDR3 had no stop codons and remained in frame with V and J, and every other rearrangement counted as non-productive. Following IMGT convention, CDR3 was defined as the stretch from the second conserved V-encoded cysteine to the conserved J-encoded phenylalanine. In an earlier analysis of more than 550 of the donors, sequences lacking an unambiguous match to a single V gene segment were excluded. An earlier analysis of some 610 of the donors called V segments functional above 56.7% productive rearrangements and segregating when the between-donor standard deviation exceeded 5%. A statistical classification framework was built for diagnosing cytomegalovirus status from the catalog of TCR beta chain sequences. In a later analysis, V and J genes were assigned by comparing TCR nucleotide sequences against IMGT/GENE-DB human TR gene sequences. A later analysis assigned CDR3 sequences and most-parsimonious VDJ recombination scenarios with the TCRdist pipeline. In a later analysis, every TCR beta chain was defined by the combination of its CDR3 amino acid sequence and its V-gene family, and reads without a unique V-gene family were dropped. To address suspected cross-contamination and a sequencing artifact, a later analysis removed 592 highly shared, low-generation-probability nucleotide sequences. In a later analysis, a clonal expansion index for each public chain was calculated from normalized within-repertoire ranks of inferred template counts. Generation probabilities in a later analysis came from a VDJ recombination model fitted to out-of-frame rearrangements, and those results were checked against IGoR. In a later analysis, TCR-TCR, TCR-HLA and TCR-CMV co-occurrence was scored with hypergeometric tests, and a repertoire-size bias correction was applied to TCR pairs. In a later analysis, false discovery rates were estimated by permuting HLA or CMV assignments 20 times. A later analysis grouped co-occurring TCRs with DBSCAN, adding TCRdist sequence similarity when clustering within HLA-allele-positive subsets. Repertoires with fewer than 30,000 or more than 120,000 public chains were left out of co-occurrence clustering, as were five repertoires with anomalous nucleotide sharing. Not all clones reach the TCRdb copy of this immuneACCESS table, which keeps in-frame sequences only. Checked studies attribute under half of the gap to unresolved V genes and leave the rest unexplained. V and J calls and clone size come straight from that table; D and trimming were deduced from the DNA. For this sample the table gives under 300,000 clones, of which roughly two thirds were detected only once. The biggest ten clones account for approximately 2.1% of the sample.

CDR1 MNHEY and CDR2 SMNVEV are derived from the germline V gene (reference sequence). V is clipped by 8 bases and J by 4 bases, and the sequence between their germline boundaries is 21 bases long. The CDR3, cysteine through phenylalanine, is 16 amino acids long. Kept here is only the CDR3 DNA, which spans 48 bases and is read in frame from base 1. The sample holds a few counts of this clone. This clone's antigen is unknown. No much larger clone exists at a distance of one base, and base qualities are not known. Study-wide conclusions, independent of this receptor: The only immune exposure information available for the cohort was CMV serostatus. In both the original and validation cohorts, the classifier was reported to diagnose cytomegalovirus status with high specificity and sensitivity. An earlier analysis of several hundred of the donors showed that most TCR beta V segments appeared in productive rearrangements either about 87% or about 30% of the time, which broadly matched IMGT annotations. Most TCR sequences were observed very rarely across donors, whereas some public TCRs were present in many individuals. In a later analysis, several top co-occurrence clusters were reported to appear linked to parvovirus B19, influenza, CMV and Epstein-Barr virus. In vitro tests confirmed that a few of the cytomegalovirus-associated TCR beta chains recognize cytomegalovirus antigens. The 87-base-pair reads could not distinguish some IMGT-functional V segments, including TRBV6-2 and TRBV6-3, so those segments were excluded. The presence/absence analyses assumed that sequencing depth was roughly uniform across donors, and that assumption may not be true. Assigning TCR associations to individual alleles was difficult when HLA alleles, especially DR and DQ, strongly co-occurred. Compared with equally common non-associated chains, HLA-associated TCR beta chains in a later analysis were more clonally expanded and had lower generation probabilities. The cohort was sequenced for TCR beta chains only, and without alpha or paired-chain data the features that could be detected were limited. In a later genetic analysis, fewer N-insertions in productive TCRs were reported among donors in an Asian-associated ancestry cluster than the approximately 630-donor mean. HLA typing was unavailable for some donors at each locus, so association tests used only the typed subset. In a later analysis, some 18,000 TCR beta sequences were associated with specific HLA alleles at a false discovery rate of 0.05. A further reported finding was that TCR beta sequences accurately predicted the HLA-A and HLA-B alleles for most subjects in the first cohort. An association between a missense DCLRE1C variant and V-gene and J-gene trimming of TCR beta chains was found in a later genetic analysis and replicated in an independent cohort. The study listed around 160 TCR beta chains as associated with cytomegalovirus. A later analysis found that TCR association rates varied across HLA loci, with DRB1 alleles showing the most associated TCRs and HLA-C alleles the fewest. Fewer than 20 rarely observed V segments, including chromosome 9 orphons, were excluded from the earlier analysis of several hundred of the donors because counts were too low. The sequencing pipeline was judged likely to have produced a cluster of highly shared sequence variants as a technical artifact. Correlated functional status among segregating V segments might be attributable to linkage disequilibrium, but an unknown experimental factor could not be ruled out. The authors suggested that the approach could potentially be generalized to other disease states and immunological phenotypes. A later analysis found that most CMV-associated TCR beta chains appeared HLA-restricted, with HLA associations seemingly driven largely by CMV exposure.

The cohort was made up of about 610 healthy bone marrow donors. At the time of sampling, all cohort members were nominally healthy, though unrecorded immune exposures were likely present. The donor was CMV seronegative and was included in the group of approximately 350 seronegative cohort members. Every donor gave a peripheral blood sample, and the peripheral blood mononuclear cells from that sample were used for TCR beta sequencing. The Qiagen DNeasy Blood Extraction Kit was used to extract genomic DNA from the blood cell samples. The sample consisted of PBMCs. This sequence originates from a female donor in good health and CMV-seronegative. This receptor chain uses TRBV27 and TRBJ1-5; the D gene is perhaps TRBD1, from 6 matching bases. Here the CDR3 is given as CASSSRGGLWNQPQHF. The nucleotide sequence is TGTGCCAGCTCCTCTAGGGGGGGATTATGGAATCAGCCCCAGCATTTT.